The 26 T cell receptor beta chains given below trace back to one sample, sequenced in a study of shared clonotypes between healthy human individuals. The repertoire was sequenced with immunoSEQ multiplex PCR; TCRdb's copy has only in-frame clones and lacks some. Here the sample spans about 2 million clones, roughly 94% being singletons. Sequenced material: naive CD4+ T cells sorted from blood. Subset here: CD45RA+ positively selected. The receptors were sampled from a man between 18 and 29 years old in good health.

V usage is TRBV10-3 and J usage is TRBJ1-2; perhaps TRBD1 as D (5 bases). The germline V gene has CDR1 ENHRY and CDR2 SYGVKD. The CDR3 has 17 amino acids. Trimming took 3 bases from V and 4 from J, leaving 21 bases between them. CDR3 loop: CAISETIDRPISYGYTF. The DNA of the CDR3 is TGTGCCATCAGTGAAACAATTGACAGACCTATCTCCTATGGCTACACCTTC.

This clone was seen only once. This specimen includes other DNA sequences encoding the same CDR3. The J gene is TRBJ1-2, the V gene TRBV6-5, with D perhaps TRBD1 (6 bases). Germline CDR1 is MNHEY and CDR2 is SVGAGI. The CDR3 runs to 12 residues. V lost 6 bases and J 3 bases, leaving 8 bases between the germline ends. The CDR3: CASRQGDYGYTF. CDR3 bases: TGTGCCAGCAGACAGGGTGACTATGGCTACACCTTC.

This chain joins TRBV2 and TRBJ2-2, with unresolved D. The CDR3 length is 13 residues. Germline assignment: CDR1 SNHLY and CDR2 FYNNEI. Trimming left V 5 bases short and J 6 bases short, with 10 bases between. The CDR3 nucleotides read TGTGCCAGCAGTCTCAAGGGTCCCGGGGAGCTGTTTTTT. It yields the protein CASSLKGPGELFF.

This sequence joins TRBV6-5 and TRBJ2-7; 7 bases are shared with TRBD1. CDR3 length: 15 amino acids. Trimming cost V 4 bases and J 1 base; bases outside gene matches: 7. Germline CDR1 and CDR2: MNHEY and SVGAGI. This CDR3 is CASSSKAGGSYEQYF. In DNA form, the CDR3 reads TGTGCCAGCAGTTCCAAGGCAGGGGGTTCCTACGAGCAGTACTTC.

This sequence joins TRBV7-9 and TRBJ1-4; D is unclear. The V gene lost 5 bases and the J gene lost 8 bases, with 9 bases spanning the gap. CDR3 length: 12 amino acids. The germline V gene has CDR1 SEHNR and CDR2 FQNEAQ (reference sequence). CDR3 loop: CASSPTEEKLFF. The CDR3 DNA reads TGTGCCAGCAGCCCTACCGAGGAAAAACTGTTTTTT.

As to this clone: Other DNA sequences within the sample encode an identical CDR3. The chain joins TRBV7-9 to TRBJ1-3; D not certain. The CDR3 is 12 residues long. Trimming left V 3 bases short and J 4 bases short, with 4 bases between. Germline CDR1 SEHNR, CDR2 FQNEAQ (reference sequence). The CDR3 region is CASSLGGNTIYF. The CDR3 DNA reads TGTGCCAGCAGCTTGGGCGGAAACACCATATATTTT.

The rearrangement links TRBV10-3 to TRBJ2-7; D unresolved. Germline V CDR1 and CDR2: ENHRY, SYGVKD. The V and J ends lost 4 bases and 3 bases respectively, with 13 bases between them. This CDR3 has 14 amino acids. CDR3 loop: CAISVTDSFYEQYF. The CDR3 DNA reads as TGTGCCATCAGTGTAACCGACTCGTTCTACGAGCAGTACTTC.

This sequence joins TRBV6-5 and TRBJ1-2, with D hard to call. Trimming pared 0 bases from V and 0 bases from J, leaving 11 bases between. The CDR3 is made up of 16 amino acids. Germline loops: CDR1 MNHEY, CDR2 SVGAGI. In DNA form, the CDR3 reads TGTGCCAGCAGTTACTCGAGGGATCTTCCTAACTATGGCTACACCTTC. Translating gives CASSYSRDLPNYGYTF.

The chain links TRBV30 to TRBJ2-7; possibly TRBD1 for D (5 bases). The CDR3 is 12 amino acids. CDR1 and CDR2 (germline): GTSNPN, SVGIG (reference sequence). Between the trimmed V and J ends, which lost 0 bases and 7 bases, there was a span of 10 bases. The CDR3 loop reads CAWSVRAQEQYF. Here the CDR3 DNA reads TGTGCCTGGAGTGTCAGGGCTCAGGAGCAGTACTTC.

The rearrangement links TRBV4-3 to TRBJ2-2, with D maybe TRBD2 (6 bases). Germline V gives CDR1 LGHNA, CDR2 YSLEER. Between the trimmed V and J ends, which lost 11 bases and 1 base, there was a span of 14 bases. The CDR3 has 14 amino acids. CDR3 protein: CASKGLGNTGELFF. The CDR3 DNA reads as TGCGCCTCCAAGGGACTGGGGAACACCGGGGAGCTGTTTTTT.

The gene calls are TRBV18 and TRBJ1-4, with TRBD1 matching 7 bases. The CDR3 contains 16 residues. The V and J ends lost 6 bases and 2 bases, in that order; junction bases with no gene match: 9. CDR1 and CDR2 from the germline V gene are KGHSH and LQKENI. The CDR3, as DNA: TGTGCCAGCTCGCCGGGACAGTCTACTACTAATGAAAAACTGTTTTTT. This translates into CASSPGQSTTNEKLFF.

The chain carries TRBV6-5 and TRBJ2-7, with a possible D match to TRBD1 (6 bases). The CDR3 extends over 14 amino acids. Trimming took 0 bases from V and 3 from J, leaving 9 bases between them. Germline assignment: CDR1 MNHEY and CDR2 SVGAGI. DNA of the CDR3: TGTGCCAGCAGTTACTCTACAGGGATCTACGAGCAGTACTTC. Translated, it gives CASSYSTGIYEQYF.

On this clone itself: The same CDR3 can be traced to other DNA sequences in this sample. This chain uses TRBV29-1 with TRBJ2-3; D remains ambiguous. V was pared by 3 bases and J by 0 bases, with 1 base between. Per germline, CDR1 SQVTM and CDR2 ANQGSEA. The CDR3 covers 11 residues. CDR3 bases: TGCAGCGTTGAGAGCACAGATACGCAGTATTTT. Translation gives CSVESTDTQYF.

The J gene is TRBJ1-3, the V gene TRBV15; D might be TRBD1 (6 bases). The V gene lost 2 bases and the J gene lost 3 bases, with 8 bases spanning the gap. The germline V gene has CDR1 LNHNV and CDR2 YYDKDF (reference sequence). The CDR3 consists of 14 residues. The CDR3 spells CATSRKQGGNTIYF. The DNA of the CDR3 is TGTGCCACCAGCAGAAAACAGGGTGGAAACACCATATATTTT.

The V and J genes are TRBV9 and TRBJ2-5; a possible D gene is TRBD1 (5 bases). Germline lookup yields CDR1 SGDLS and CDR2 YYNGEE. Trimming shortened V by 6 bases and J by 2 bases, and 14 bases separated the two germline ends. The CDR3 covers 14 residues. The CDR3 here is CASNGQGSQETQYF. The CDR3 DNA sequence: TGTGCCAGCAATGGGCAGGGATCTCAAGAGACCCAGTACTTC.

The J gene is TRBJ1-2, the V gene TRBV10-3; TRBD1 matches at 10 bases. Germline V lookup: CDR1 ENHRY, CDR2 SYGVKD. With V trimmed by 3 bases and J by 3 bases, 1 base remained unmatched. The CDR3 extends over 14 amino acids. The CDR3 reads CAISDGQGDYGYTF. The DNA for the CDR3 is TGTGCCATCAGTGACGGACAGGGGGACTATGGCTACACCTTC.

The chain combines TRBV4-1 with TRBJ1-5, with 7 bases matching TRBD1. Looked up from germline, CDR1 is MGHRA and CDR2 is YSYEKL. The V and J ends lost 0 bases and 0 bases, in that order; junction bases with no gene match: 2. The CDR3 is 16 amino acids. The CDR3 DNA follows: TGCGCCAGCAGCCAAGAAGGGACAGCTAGCAATCAGCCCCAGCATTTT. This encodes CASSQEGTASNQPQHF.

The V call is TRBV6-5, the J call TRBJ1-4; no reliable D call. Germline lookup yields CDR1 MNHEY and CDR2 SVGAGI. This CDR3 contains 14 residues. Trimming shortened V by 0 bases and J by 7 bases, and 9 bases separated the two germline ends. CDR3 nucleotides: TGTGCCAGCAGTTACTCGACGTCGGGTGAAAAACTGTTTTTT. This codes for CASSYSTSGEKLFF.

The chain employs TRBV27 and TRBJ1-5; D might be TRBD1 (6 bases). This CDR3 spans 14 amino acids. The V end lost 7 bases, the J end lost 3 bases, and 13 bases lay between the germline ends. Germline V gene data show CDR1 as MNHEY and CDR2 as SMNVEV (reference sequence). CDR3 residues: CASNPGHFNQPQHF. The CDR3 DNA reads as TGTGCCAGCAATCCGGGACATTTCAATCAGCCCCAGCATTTT.

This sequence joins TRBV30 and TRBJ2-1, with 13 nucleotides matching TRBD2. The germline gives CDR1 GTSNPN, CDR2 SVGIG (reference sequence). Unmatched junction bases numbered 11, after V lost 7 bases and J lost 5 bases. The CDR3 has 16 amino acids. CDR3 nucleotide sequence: TGTGCCTCCCACCGGACTAGCGGGAGACTCGACAATGAGCAGTTCTTC. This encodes CASHRTSGRLDNEQFF.

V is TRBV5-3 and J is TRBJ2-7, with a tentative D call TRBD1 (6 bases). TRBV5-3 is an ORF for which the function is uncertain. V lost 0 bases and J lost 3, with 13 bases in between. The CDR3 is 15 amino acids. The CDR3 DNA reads TGTGCCAGAAGCTTGGAGGGGGAGCGGCTCTACGAGCAGTACTTC. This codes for CARSLEGERLYEQYF.

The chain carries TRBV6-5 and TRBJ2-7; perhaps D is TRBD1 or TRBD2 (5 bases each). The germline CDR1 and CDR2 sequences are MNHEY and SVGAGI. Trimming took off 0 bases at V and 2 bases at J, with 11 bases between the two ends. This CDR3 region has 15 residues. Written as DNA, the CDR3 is TGTGCCAGCAGTTACTCGGGGGATCGACCCTACGAGCAGTACTTC. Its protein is CASSYSGDRPYEQYF.

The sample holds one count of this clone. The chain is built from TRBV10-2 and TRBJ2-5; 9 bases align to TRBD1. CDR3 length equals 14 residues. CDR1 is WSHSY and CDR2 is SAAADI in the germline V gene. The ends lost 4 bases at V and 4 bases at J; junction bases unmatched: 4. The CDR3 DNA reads TGCGCCAGCAGTGCAACAGGGGGCTTAGAGACCCAGTACTTC. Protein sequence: CASSATGGLETQYF.

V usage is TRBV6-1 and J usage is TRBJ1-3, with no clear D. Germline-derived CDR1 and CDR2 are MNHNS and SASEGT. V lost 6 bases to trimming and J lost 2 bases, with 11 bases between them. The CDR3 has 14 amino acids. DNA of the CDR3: TGTGCCAGCAGAGATCTGGCCCCTGGAAACACCATATATTTT. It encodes CASRDLAPGNTIYF.

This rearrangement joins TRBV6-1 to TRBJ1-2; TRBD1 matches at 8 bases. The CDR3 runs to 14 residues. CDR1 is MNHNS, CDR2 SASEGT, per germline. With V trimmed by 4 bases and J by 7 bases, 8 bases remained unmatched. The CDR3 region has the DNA TGTGCCAGCAGTGTAGAGACAGGGGTTGTTGGCTACACCTTC. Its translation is CASSVETGVVGYTF.

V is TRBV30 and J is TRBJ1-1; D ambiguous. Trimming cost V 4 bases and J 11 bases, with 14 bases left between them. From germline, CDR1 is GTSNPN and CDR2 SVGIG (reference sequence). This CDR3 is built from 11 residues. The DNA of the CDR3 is TGTGCCTGGAAGAACTTAGAATTGGCTTTCTTT. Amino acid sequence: CAWKNLELAFF.